This TCR beta chain was retrieved from a study of regulatory T cells in long-lasting Graves disease. With regard to this clonotype: Its antigen is not known.

CDR3 regions were amplified by Arm-PCR using iRepertoire HTBI primers to build TCR beta libraries. TCRdb re-analysed the multiplex PCR reads in MiXCR, keeping a single row per CDR3 protein. Among about 470,000 distinct CDR3 sequences, around 21% were seen once, and the ten largest hold 7% to 9.5%. Time point specified: persistent/refractory GD, antithyroid drugs over 5 years with positive TRAb. TCR sequences were obtained from RNA taken from PBMCs. Roughly 9.3 milliliters of peripheral blood were taken and placed in EDTA tubes. General study points: Persistent cases favored TRBV28, TRBJ1-2 and TRBJ2-5. Having few samples may have compromised the accuracy. No thyroid tissue was studied; the work used peripheral blood only.

This CDR3 region has 16 residues. The V end was cut by 0 bases, the J end by 1 base, with 11 bases between. Material: peripheral blood mononuclear cells (PBMCs), obtained when the disease was refractory, from a patient treated with antithyroid drugs. This clonotype was obtained from a female donor with Graves disease. The V and J genes are TRBV12-3 or TRBV12-4 and TRBJ2-3; no clear D. CDR3 DNA sequence: TGTGCCAGCAGTTTAGCGGCGGCTTGGGGCACAGATACGCAGTATTTT. Its translation is CASSLAAAWGTDTQYF.